Below are 21 T cell receptor beta chains sequenced from a single sample in a study of neurological immune-mediated disorders. MiXCR, applied by TCRdb to the 5' RACE reads, yields one record per CDR3 protein. The sample has 80,000 to 100,000 distinct CDR3 sequences; almost 6% are singletons. Time point noted: longitudinal time-point 2. Sequencing was carried out using PBMCs. The source is a woman aged 55 to 70 with multiple sclerosis.

This clonotype showed up many times. This chain joins TRBV5-1 and TRBJ2-1; 8 bases are shared with TRBD2. J gave up 7 bases and V 5 bases, and 8 bases lay outside the gene matches. The germline V gene has CDR1 SGHRS and CDR2 YFSETQ. The CDR3 is 14 amino acids. CDR3 loop: CASRLADNYNEQFF. Here the CDR3 DNA reads TGCGCCAGCAGACTAGCGGATAATTATAATGAGCAGTTCTTC.

The table lists this clonotype with many counts. The rearrangement links TRBV5-6 to TRBJ2-5; D perhaps matches TRBD1 (5 bases). V was clipped by 1 base and J by 5 bases, with 12 bases between them. In germline, CDR1 is SGHDT, CDR2 YYEEEE. The CDR3 has 14 residues. The CDR3 bases are TGTGCCAGCAGCTTGCGGTCACAGGCGGAGACCCAGTACTTC. Protein sequence: CASSLRSQAETQYF.

The rearrangement uses TRBV20-1 and TRBJ1-5, with 8 bases identical to TRBD1. CDR3 length: 13 residues. V trimming: 5 bases; J trimming: 7 bases; junction bases outside the gene matches: 7. The germline gives CDR1 DFQATT, CDR2 SNEGSKA (reference sequence). The DNA of the CDR3 is TGCAGTGCTGGGACAGGACGTTTGCAGCCCCAGCATTTT. Translating it yields CSAGTGRLQPQHF.

This clonotype was seen many times. V gene TRBV2 combines with J gene TRBJ1-5; TRBD1 might be the D (5 bases). Looked up from germline, CDR1 is SNHLY and CDR2 is FYNNEI. This CDR3 contains 14 residues. V lost 7 bases and J 7 bases, leaving 17 bases between the germline ends. DNA for the CDR3: TGTGCCAGCAAGCAGGGAGAAGTACGCCAGCCCCAGCATTTT. As protein: CASKQGEVRQPQHF.

This clonotype was recorded at least ten times. V is TRBV29-1 and J is TRBJ2-1; 7 bases map to TRBD1. V was pared by 8 bases and J by 4 bases, with 14 bases of the junction left unmatched. This CDR3 contains 15 residues. CDR1 SQVTM and CDR2 ANQGSEA come from the germline V gene. The CDR3 DNA reads TGCAGCACGACCCGCACGGGACAGAGATACAATGAGCAGTTCTTC. Its translation: CSTTRTGQRYNEQFF.

The CDR3 sequence is CASSSDRTGKAFF. Written as DNA, the CDR3 is TGTGCCAGCAGTTCCGACCGGACAGGGAAAGCTTTCTTT. The gene calls are TRBV6-5 and TRBJ1-1, with 8 bases matching TRBD1. The J segment lost 9 bases and the V segment lost 4 bases, leaving 7 bases of the junction unmatched. In germline, CDR1 is MNHEY, CDR2 SVGAGI. The CDR3 covers 13 residues.

This clonotype was observed many times. V gene TRBV14 combines with J gene TRBJ2-1, with D unclear. The length of the CDR3 is 14 residues. In germline, CDR1 is SGHDN, CDR2 FVKESK. Trimming shortened V by 0 bases and J by 10 bases, and 13 bases separated the two germline ends. The CDR3 region has the DNA TGTGCCAGCAGCCAAGATCTCCGGGCCCTCGAGCAGTTCTTC. Protein sequence: CASSQDLRALEQFF.

The table lists this clonotype with many counts. The chain employs TRBV20-1 and TRBJ2-3, with 7 bases fitting TRBD1. This CDR3 spans 15 amino acids. V lost 6 bases to trimming and J lost 2 bases; unmatched junction nucleotides: 11. Germline CDR1 and CDR2: DFQATT and SNEGSKA (reference sequence). CDR3 nucleotide sequence: TGCAGTGCCAAATGGGGACAGCGACCCACAGATACGCAGTATTTT. It yields the protein CSAKWGQRPTDTQYF.

There are many counts of this clonotype. The CDR3 region has the DNA TGTGCCAGCACCCCAGCGGGGAGGGGGAACACTGAAGCTTTCTTT. Its protein is CASTPAGRGNTEAFF. The V and J genes are TRBV27 and TRBJ1-1, with D perhaps matching TRBD1 (5 bases). The CDR3 contains 15 residues. The V gene's germline CDR1 is MNHEY and CDR2 SMNVEV (reference sequence). Trimming pared 7 bases from V and 1 base from J, leaving 16 bases between.

The CDR3 DNA sequence: TGTGCCATCAGATGGACAGCGAACACCGGGGAGCTGTTTTTT. Its protein product is CAIRWTANTGELFF. The chain has TRBV10-3 and TRBJ2-2; D might be TRBD1 (6 bases). V lost 6 bases to trimming and J lost 0 bases, with 8 bases between them. The CDR3 spans 14 residues. Looked up from germline, CDR1 is ENHRY and CDR2 is SYGVKD.

At least ten counts were recorded for this clonotype. This chain uses TRBV20-1 with TRBJ2-1; D is possibly TRBD1 or TRBD2 (6 bases each). This CDR3 is 13 amino acids long. Germline CDR1 reads DFQATT; CDR2 reads SNEGSKA (reference sequence). The ends were cut back, 8 bases at V and 9 bases at J, with 20 bases in the middle. CDR3 sequence: CSSLVGGPGEQFF. CDR3 in DNA: TGCAGTTCGTTAGTTGGGGGGCCGGGTGAGCAGTTCTTC.

There are many counts of this clonotype. The chain links TRBV3-1 to TRBJ2-7; TRBD1 matches 8 bases. J gave up 1 base and V 1 base, and 3 bases lay outside the gene matches. Germline values: CDR1 LGHDT, CDR2 YNNKEL (reference sequence). The CDR3 is 15 amino acids. The CDR3 DNA sequence: TGTGCCAGCAGCCAAGCCGGGACAGGATCCTACGAGCAGTACTTC. Protein: CASSQAGTGSYEQYF.

V usage is TRBV27 and J usage is TRBJ2-1; 9 bases line up with TRBD1. The CDR3 loop spans 15 amino acids. With V trimmed by 5 bases and J by 5 bases, 7 bases remained unmatched. Germline assignment: CDR1 MNHEY and CDR2 SMNVEV (reference sequence). This CDR3 is CASSPHRDRDNEQFF. The CDR3 DNA reads TGTGCCAGCAGTCCCCACCGGGACAGGGACAATGAGCAGTTCTTC.

This clonotype was detected many times. The V and J genes are TRBV9 and TRBJ1-6; D unclear. CDR1 and CDR2 (germline): SGDLS, YYNGEE. The CDR3 contains 15 residues. Between the trimmed V and J ends, which lost 8 bases and 5 bases, there was a span of 17 bases. CDR3 residues: CASALSPRDNSPLHF. The CDR3 DNA reads as TGTGCCAGTGCGTTGAGCCCTCGGGATAATTCACCCCTCCACTTT.

This clonotype was seen many times. The CDR3 is CASSLFELAKNIQYF. The CDR3, as DNA: TGCGCCAGCAGCTTGTTCGAGCTAGCCAAAAACATTCAGTACTTC. The genes are TRBV5-1 and TRBJ2-4; no firm D call. Per germline, CDR1 SGHRS and CDR2 YFSETQ. The CDR3 totals 15 residues. Trimming removed 1 base from V and 0 bases from J, with 8 bases in between. The full variable domain, in which reference TRBV5-1 and TRBJ2-4 provide the parts outside the CDR3, is KAGVTQTPRYLIKTRGQQVTLSCSPISGHRSVSWYQQTPGQGLQFLFEYFSETQRNKGNFPGRFSGRQFSNSRSEMNVSTLELGDSALYLCASSLFELAKNIQYFGAGTRLSVL.

Ten or more counts support this clonotype. V is TRBV7-8 and J is TRBJ2-3, with D maybe TRBD1 (5 bases). The CDR3 contains 15 residues. V was cut by 3 bases and J by 0 bases, with 10 bases left in between. Germline CDR1 reads SGHVS; CDR2 reads FQNEAQ. This CDR3 is CASSLSRASTDTQYF. DNA for the CDR3: TGTGCCAGCAGCTTGTCCAGGGCGAGCACAGATACGCAGTATTTT.

This clonotype was recorded many times. The V call is TRBV20-1, the J call TRBJ1-6, with 7 bases that match TRBD1. Germline loops: CDR1 DFQATT, CDR2 SNEGSKA (reference sequence). This CDR3 is 14 amino acids long. The ends lost 7 bases at V and 7 bases at J; junction bases unmatched: 10. CDR3 region: CSVGGPNRNSPLHF. The DNA for the CDR3 is TGCAGTGTAGGGGGCCCCAACCGCAATTCACCCCTCCACTTT.

This clonotype was seen at least ten times. The chain is built from TRBV3-1 and TRBJ2-5; TRBD2 agrees at 7 bases. With V trimmed by 5 bases and J by 6 bases, 6 bases remained unmatched. The CDR3 spans 13 residues. Germline CDR1 reads LGHDT; CDR2 reads YNNKEL (reference sequence). This CDR3 reads CASSTRGGKTQYF. Written as DNA, the CDR3 is TGTGCCAGCAGCACCCGCGGGGGAAAGACCCAGTACTTC.

At least ten counts were recorded for this clonotype. The CDR3 is CRGNPGTGGYTDTQYF. CDR3 coding DNA: TGCAGGGGGAACCCCGGGACAGGGGGTTACACAGATACGCAGTATTTT. The chain joins TRBV20-1 to TRBJ2-3, with 11 bases aligning to TRBD1. The CDR3 covers 16 residues. CDR1 is DFQATT and CDR2 is SNEGSKA in the germline V gene (reference sequence).

This clonotype was seen at least ten times. This chain links TRBV5-1 with TRBJ2-7; D is tentatively TRBD1 or TRBD2 (5 bases each). V lost 0 bases to trimming and J lost 0 bases, with 10 bases between them. The germline V gene has CDR1 SGHRS and CDR2 YFSETQ. CDR3 length: 15 amino acids. The CDR3 protein is CASSLAGGSSYEQYF. The CDR3 DNA reads TGCGCCAGCAGCTTGGCTGGGGGATCCTCCTACGAGCAGTACTTC.

This clonotype was seen ten or more times. V usage is TRBV6-6 and J usage is TRBJ2-1; 11 positions match TRBD2. With V trimmed by 5 bases and J by 10 bases, 13 bases remained unmatched. This CDR3 region has 16 residues. Germline V gene data show CDR1 as MNHNY and CDR2 as SVGAGI (reference sequence). Here the CDR3 DNA reads TGTGCCAGCAGTCGCATGACTAGCGGGGTAGCAGGAGAGCAGTTCTTC. Translation gives CASSRMTSGVAGEQFF.